The rows below give T cell receptor beta chains drawn from one sample of a study of shared clonotypes between healthy human individuals. This table comes from immunoSEQ multiplex PCR, and its TCRdb copy is limited to in-frame clones, with some not included. This table holds over 2 million clones, 85% to 95% found once. The sample consisted of naive CD4+ T cells from PBMCs. The receptor set was obtained from a man aged 18-30 years in good health. Some clones in this sample may be carry-over from other donors' samples. Each CDR3 is given with its conserved first and last residue. A D gene is named only where the DNA matches it firmly. Not every row has a clone size; where given, it reads once, few, many or a size class.

j_call: TRBJ2-3; v_call: TRBV5-1; d_call: TRBD2; clone_size: .; cdr3_aa: CASSLVTSGSTDTQYF; cdr3_nt: TGCGCCAGCAGCTTGGTTACTAGCGGGAGCACAGATACGCAGTATTTT
j_call: TRBJ2-4; v_call: TRBV9; d_call: .; clone_size: once; cdr3_aa: CASNSLGVAKNIQYF; cdr3_nt: TGTGCCAGCAATTCTTTGGGGGTAGCCAAAAACATTCAGTACTTC
j_call: TRBJ1-3; v_call: TRBV19; d_call: .; clone_size: once; cdr3_aa: CASSPRQAPTGNTIYF; cdr3_nt: TGTGCCAGTTCTCCCAGACAGGCTCCTACTGGAAACACCATATATTTT
j_call: TRBJ1-4; v_call: TRBV4-2; d_call: .; clone_size: .; cdr3_aa: CASSQGHMEKLFF; cdr3_nt: TGTGCCAGCAGCCAAGGTCACATGGAAAAACTGTTTTTT
j_call: TRBJ1-1; v_call: TRBV29-1; d_call: .; clone_size: .; cdr3_aa: CSVEEPSATEAFF; cdr3_nt: TGCAGCGTTGAAGAACCGTCCGCGACTGAAGCTTTCTTT
j_call: TRBJ2-1; v_call: TRBV19; d_call: TRBD2; clone_size: .; cdr3_aa: CASSPGLARRGPYNEQFF; cdr3_nt: TGTGCCAGTAGCCCGGGACTAGCGCGTAGAGGCCCCTACAATGAGCAGTTCTTC
j_call: TRBJ1-3; v_call: TRBV11-1; d_call: .; clone_size: .; cdr3_aa: CASSLTDNSGNTIYF; cdr3_nt: TGTGCCAGCAGCTTGACGGACAACTCTGGAAACACCATATATTTT
j_call: TRBJ1-1; v_call: TRBV4-3; d_call: .; clone_size: .; cdr3_aa: CASSQDRVGGGVEAFF; cdr3_nt: TGCGCCAGCAGCCAAGATCGGGTAGGGGGAGGAGTTGAAGCTTTCTTT
j_call: TRBJ2-7; v_call: TRBV30; d_call: TRBD1; clone_size: once; cdr3_aa: CAWRSLPGQVSYEQYF; cdr3_nt: TGTGCCTGGCGGTCTCTTCCGGGACAGGTCTCCTACGAGCAGTACTTC
j_call: TRBJ1-1; v_call: TRBV5-1; d_call: .; clone_size: .; cdr3_aa: CASSFQGSNTEAFF; cdr3_nt: TGCGCCAGCAGCTTTCAGGGCTCGAACACTGAAGCTTTCTTT
j_call: TRBJ1-1; v_call: TRBV18; d_call: TRBD1; clone_size: few; cdr3_aa: CASSPSGTGDTRAFF; cdr3_nt: TGTGCCAGCTCACCAAGCGGGACAGGGGACACTCGAGCTTTCTTT